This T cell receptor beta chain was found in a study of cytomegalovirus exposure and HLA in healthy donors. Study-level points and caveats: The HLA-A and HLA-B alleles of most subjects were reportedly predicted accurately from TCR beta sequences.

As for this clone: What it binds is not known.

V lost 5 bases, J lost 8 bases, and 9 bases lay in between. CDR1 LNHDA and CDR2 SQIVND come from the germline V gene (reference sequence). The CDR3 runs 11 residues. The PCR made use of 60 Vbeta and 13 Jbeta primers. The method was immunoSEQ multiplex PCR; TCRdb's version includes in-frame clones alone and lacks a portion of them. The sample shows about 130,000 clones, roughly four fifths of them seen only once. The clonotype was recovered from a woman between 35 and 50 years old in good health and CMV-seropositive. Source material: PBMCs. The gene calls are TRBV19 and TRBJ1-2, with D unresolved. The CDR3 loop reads CASSPSEGYTF. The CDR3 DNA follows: TGTGCCAGTAGTCCGAGTGAAGGCTACACCTTC.